These 13 T cell receptor beta chains were sequenced from one sample in a study of vaccination effects on CD4 cells after COVID-19 (dated by TCRdb to between 2021 and 2024). Receptors were amplified or captured by the immunoSEQ multiplex PCR assay. The source is immuneACCESS, and TCRdb retained only in-frame sequences with V and J called. Part of the clones is not carried over; for the studies checked, unresolved V genes explain less than half of this, and the remainder is unexplained. This sample holds about 57,000 clones; under 85% were observed only once. 4.3% of the sample comes from the top ten. No antigen is known for these receptors. After around 11 days of culture, CD4+ T cells were isolated with the EasySep CD4+ T cell isolation kit. Participants received two doses of either the BNT162b2 or the mRNA-1273 mRNA SARS-CoV-2 vaccine. This specimen consisted of CD4+ T cells from PBMCs cultured without peptide, obtained after COVID-19 vaccination. The receptor set was obtained from a human donor who received a COVID-19 vaccine.

The chain recombines TRBV7-9 with TRBJ2-3; tentatively, D is TRBD2 (5 bases). The V end lost 4 bases, the J end lost 6 bases, and 17 bases lay between the germline ends. Germline CDR1 is SEHNR and CDR2 is FQNEAQ (reference sequence). This CDR3 region has 15 residues. CDR3 loop: CASSSNITRGDTQYF. CDR3 sequence (DNA): TGTGCCAGCAGCTCCAACATCACGAGAGGGGATACGCAGTATTTT.

Here the CDR3 reads CASSLRQPEQYF. The CDR3 DNA reads as TGCGCCAGCAGCTTGCGACAGCCCGAGCAGTACTTC. This rearrangement joins TRBV5-1 to TRBJ2-7; possibly TRBD1 for D (5 bases). Trimming cost V 1 base and J 6 bases, with 8 bases left between them. The CDR3 is 12 residues long. Germline-derived CDR1 and CDR2 are SGHRS and YFSETQ.

The chain combines TRBV12-3 or TRBV12-4 with TRBJ2-1; no clear D gene. The germline V and J ends were trimmed by 6 bases and 8 bases, with 11 bases remaining between them. There are 12 residues in the CDR3. The CDR3 reads CASRSPRHEQFF. In DNA form, the CDR3 reads TGTGCCAGCAGATCTCCTCGGCATGAGCAGTTCTTC.

This clone was picked up a small number of times. The chain links TRBV30 to TRBJ2-3; 8 nucleotides agree with TRBD2. CDR3 length equals 15 residues. CDR1 and CDR2 (germline): GTSNPN, SVGIG (reference sequence). Germline trimming cut 1 base from V and 2 bases from J; bases unmatched to any gene: 5. CDR3 bases: TGTGCCTGGAGTGATAGCGGGACCGTCACAGATACGCAGTATTTT. This sequence encodes CAWSDSGTVTDTQYF.

This clone was seen only once. The V call is TRBV29-1, the J call TRBJ2-1; 14 bases align to TRBD2. The V and J ends lost 7 bases and 7 bases, in that order; junction bases with no gene match: 3. Germline CDR1 and CDR2: SQVTM and ANQGSEA. This CDR3 is built from 13 residues. The DNA of the CDR3 is TGCAGCGCCGGACTAGCGGGAGGAAATGAGCAGTTCTTC. Encoded protein: CSAGLAGGNEQFF.

The chain has TRBV18 and TRBJ1-5; D is perhaps TRBD1 (6 bases). CDR1 is KGHSH, CDR2 LQKENI, per germline. The CDR3 totals 14 residues. Trimming took 2 bases from V and 3 from J, leaving 8 bases between them. CDR3 region: CASSPRDINQPQHF. The DNA for the CDR3 is TGTGCCAGCTCACCAAGGGACATCAATCAGCCCCAGCATTTT.

This clone was counted between two and nine times. The DNA of the CDR3 is TGTGCCAGTAGTGTTTACAGCCCCGGGGAGCTGTTTTTT. Amino acid sequence: CASSVYSPGELFF. V and J are TRBV19 and TRBJ2-2, with D unresolved. Germline values: CDR1 LNHDA, CDR2 SQIVND (reference sequence). The germline V and J ends were trimmed by 5 bases and 6 bases, with 10 bases remaining between them. The CDR3 loop spans 13 amino acids.

V is TRBV11-2 and J is TRBJ1-2; no definite D call. Per the germline V gene, CDR1 is SGHAT and CDR2 is FQNNGV. This CDR3 region has 14 residues. Trimming pared 7 bases from V and 1 base from J, leaving 13 bases between. CDR3 sequence reads: CASNDRRVNYGYTF. For the CDR3, the DNA is TGTGCCAGCAACGACCGGCGGGTTAACTATGGCTACACCTTC.

The chain combines TRBV12-3 or TRBV12-4 with TRBJ2-1; no definite D call. Trimming cost V 2 bases and J 5 bases, with 4 bases left between them. The CDR3 loop spans 12 amino acids. CDR3 amino acids: CASSLKNNEQFF. The CDR3 nucleotides are TGTGCCAGCAGTTTAAAGAACAATGAGCAGTTCTTC.

CDR3 sequence (DNA): TGTGCCTGGAGTGGACAGTTTATGAACACTGAAGCTTTCTTT. Translation gives CAWSGQFMNTEAFF. The rearrangement joins TRBV30 to TRBJ1-1; D is perhaps TRBD1 (5 bases). Germline V gene data show CDR1 as GTSNPN and CDR2 as SVGIG (reference sequence). This CDR3 is 14 amino acids long. The V gene lost 1 base and the J gene lost 0 bases, with 9 bases spanning the gap.

The chain is built from TRBV6-5 and TRBJ2-7; D possibly corresponds to TRBD2 (7 bases). Germline-derived CDR1 and CDR2 are MNHEY and SVGAGI. This CDR3 region has 15 residues. V was pared by 2 bases and J by 5 bases, with 16 bases between. For the CDR3, the DNA is TGTGCCAGCAGTTACGGTAGGGGGGGATCCCACGAGCAGTACTTC. It specifies CASSYGRGGSHEQYF.

The chain is built from TRBV30 and TRBJ2-1, with 11 nucleotides matching TRBD2. With V trimmed by 2 bases and J by 7 bases, 1 base remained unmatched. This CDR3 spans 13 amino acids. In germline, CDR1 is GTSNPN, CDR2 SVGIG (reference sequence). Here the CDR3 DNA reads TGTGCCTGGAGTCGGACTAGCGGGAATGAGCAGTTCTTC. Its translation: CAWSRTSGNEQFF. The full variable domain, its missing parts supplied by reference TRBV30 and TRBJ2-1, is SQTIHQWPATLVQPVGSPLSLECTVEGTSNPNLYWYRQAAGRGLQLLFYSVGIGQISSEVPQNLSASRPQDRQFILSSKKLLLSDSGFYLCAWSRTSGNEQFFGPGTRLTVL.

The genes are TRBV19 and TRBJ2-7; D ambiguous. CDR1 and CDR2 from the germline V gene are LNHDA and SQIVND (reference sequence). V lost 2 bases and J 2 bases, leaving 7 bases between the germline ends. The CDR3 extends over 13 amino acids. For the CDR3, the DNA is TGTGCCAGTAGTATAAGAGCGCCCTACGAGCAGTACTTC. It translates to CASSIRAPYEQYF.